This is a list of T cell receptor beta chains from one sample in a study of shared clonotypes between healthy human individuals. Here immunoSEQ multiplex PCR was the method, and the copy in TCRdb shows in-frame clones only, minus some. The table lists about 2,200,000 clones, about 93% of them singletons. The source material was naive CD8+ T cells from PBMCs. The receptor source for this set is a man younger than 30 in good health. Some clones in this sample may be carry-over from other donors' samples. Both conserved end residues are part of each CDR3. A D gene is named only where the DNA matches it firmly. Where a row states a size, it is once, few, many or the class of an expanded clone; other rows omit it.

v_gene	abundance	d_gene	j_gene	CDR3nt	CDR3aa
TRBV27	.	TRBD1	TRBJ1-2	TGTGCCAGCAGTTTGGGGGGACAGGGGTATGGCTACACCTTC	CASSLGGQGYGYTF
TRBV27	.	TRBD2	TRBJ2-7	TGTGCCAGCAGTTTCCAGGGTACTAGCGGAGACACCTACGAGCAGTACTTC	CASSFQGTSGDTYEQYF
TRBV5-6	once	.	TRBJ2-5	TGTGCCAGCAGCTTGGTGCACAGCCTACAAGAGACCCAGTACTTC	CASSLVHSLQETQYF
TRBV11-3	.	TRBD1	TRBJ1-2	TGTGCCAGCAGCTTAGACGACAGGGAGAGGGCCTTC	CASSLDDRERAF
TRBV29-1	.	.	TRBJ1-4	TGCAGCGCCTGGGTCCCGGGGGTCGCTAATGAAAAACTGTTTTTT	CSAWVPGVANEKLFF
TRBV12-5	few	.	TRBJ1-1	TGTGCTAGTGGTTTGGAATCTTCAAGTGAAGCTTTCTTT	CASGLESSSEAFF
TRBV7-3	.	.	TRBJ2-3	TGTGCCAGCAGCTTCCTTCGGGGGGCGCGAAGAGATACGCAGTATTTT	CASSFLRGARRDTQYF
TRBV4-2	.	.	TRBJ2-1	TGTGCCAGCAGCCTAAACCTGGGGGATGAGCAGTTCTTC	CASSLNLGDEQFF
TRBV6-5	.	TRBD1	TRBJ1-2	TGTGCCAGCAGTTCGGACAGGGGCCTGCCTGAAGTTGGCTACACCTTC	CASSSDRGLPEVGYTF
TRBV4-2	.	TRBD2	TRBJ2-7	TGTGCCAGCAGCCACACCGCGGGGGACTACGAGCAGTACTTC	CASSHTAGDYEQYF
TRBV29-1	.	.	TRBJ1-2	TGCAGCGTGTCGCTAGGTCAGGGACTATATGGCTACACCTTC	CSVSLGQGLYGYTF
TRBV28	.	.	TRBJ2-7	TGTGCCAGCAGTTACCCCCGGGACACAGGGAACGGAGAGCAGTACTTC	CASSYPRDTGNGEQYF
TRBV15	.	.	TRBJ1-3	TGTGCCACCAGCAGAGACACTGCTGGAAACACCATATATTTT	CATSRDTAGNTIYF
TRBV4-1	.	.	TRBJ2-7	TGCGCCAGCAGCCAGGACGACAGTACCTACGAGCAGTACTTC	CASSQDDSTYEQYF
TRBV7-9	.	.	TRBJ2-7	TGTGCCAGCAGCTCCCGGACGGACTCCTACGAGCAGTACTTC	CASSSRTDSYEQYF
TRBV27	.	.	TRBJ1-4	TGTGCCAGCAGTTTACTCCCAGGGAGTGGTGAAAAACTGTTTTTT	CASSLLPGSGEKLFF
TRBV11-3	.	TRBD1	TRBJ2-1	TGTGCCAGCAGCTTAGGATTTACAGGGGCCTACAATGAGCAGTTCTTC	CASSLGFTGAYNEQFF
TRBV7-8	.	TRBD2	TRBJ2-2	TGTGCCAGCAGCTCCAGGACTAGCGGGAGGACTGGGACCGGGGAGCTGTTTTTT	CASSSRTSGRTGTGELFF
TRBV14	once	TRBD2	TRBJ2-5	TGTGCCAGCAGCCAAGATTGGCGGGAGGAGACCCAGTACTTC	CASSQDWREETQYF
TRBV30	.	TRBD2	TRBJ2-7	TGTGCCTGGAGTGGCATTCTCACACTAGCGGGCTCCTACGAGCAGTACTTC	CAWSGILTLAGSYEQYF
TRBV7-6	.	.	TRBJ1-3	TGTGCCAGCAGCTTCGCAGGCGCTCTTGAAAACACCATATATTTT	CASSFAGALENTIYF
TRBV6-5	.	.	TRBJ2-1	TGTGCCAGCAGTTACTCGAGAGTCGCCTACAATGAGCAGTTCTTC	CASSYSRVAYNEQFF
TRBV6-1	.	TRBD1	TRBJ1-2	TGTGCCAGCAGTGAATGGGACAGGGGTGCCTATGGCTACACCTTC	CASSEWDRGAYGYTF
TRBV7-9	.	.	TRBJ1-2	TGTGCCAGCAGCTCACAGGCTTACAACTATGGCTACACCTTC	CASSSQAYNYGYTF
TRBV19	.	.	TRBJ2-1	TGTGCCAGTAGTATAGATCGAGGGCTCCTCTACAATGAGCAGTTCTTC	CASSIDRGLLYNEQFF
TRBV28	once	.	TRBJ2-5	TGTGCCAGCTCTGACCGGGGCGGGCGTGGACCCGGATTGACCCAGTACTTC	CASSDRGGRGPGLTQYF
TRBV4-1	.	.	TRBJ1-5	TGCGCCAGCAGCCAAGATATGGAGGGCCACCTTGGAAGGCAGCCCCAGCATTTT	CASSQDMEGHLGRQPQHF
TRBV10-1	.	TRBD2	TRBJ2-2	TGCGCCAGCAGTGGAGGGACTAGCGGACCGAACACCGGGGAGCTGTTTTTT	CASSGGTSGPNTGELFF
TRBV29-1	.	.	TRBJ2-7	TGCAGCGTCCGGGCCCCGTCCTCCTACGAGCAGTACTTC	CSVRAPSSYEQYF
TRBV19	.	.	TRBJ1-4	TGTGCCAGTAGTACGACTCCTACAACTAATGAAAAACTGTTTTTT	CASSTTPTTNEKLFF
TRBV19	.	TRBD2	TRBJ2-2	TGTGCCAGTAGTCCGAGGACTAGCGGGAGGTCCGGGGAGCTGTTTTTT	CASSPRTSGRSGELFF
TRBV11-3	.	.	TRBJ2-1	TGTGCCAGCAGCTTGGCAGGCGGGCCTAACAATGAGCAGTTCTTC	CASSLAGGPNNEQFF
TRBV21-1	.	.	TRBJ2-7	TGTGCCAGCAGCAAAGGGGACGGAACCTACGAGCAGTACTTC	CASSKGDGTYEQYF
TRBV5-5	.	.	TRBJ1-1	TGTGCCAGCAGCTTGGTATCGGCCCCGGGGACTGAAGCTTTCTTT	CASSLVSAPGTEAFF
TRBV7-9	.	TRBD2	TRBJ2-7	TGTGCCAGCAGCAATTTATCTAGCGGGAGTCACGAGCAGTACTTC	CASSNLSSGSHEQYF
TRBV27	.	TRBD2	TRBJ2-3	TGTGCCAGCAGCCTTCGAGCGGGAACCATCACAGATACGCAGTATTTT	CASSLRAGTITDTQYF
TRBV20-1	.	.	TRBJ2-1	TGCAGTGCTAAGGTCGGCAATGAGCAGTTCTTC	CSAKVGNEQFF